What follows is one T cell receptor beta chain and its context. No antigen is known for it. Per-base quality was not reported, and no clone a single base away is much larger than it. This entry belongs to a study of blood T cell repertoires in COVID-19 (dated by TCRdb to the early 2020s). About the investigation overall: Collaborator samples came from the United States, Italy and Spain and covered acute and convalescent phases of COVID-19. Where HLA class I and class II types were available, the types were taken from metadata supplied by the sample provider, not from assay-based typing. The repertoires were released in a freely available public database meant as a resource for research on the immune response to SARS-CoV-2. The material from the prospective study consisted of cDNA or gDNA derived from T cells, B-cell-depleted T cells, or PBMCs. Sample metadata almost always included a de-identified subject ID, COVID-19 status, age in years and sex. Samples came from the ongoing ImmuneRACE study (first 160 participants) plus 1,254 subjects from 6 global collaborators. The dataset comprised deeply sampled blood TCRbeta repertoires from subjects exposed to, actively infected with, or recovered from COVID-19. General study outcomes and caveats: The amount of clinical and demographic metadata varied by source and participant and was provided uncurated.

The CDR3 runs 15 amino acids, cysteine and phenylalanine included. The DNA shown is the 45-base CDR3, in frame from base 1. Trimming removed 7 bases from V and 8 bases from J, leaving 20 bases between the germline ends. CDR1 is given as KGHSY and CDR2 as FQNENV, both from the germline V gene. TCRbeta CDR3 regions were amplified from genomic DNA by means of the immunoSEQ Assay, a bias-controlled multiplex PCR. The authors' analysis ran thus. The number of nucleated cells in each sample was estimated from the amplification of reference gene primers within the assay. To quantify the absolute abundance of each unique TCRbeta CDR3 rearrangement, sequence reads were collapsed and filtered. For each sample, productive Simpson clonality was calculated by taking the square root of Simpson's diversity index across productive rearrangements. TCRdb mirrors the immuneACCESS table, restricted to in-frame sequences. Some clones are absent from its copies; in checked studies, under half trace to an unresolved V gene, and the reason for the others is unknown. For V, J and clone size, that table is used; D and trimming come from the DNA. Within this sample are roughly 160,000 clones, with about four fifths of them counted one time only. The ten top clones hold more than 6.5% of the sample.

One collaborating source in Seattle enrolled patients during active infection and followed them longitudinally through the course of disease. Collaborating institutions collected whole blood in K2EDTA tubes following their own protocols. Collaborator samples were shipped for TCRbeta analysis as frozen whole blood, isolated PBMCs, or DNA extracted from either sample type. This clonotype was obtained from a woman in her fifties or sixties with COVID-19, enrolled during active disease. Rearrangement joined TRBV16 to TRBJ1-4; TRBD1 is perhaps the D gene, given 6 matching bases. Sequencing was done on a sample of peripheral blood. The CDR3 loop reads CASTHTGRGGEKLFF. The DNA sequence follows: TGTGCCAGCACCCACACAGGCAGGGGCGGAGAAAAACTGTTTTTT. This CDR3, with the reference TRBV16 and TRBJ1-4 proteins standing in past its ends, gives the full variable domain GEEVAQTPKHLVRGEGQKAKLYCAPIKGHSYVFWYQQVLKNEFKFLISFQNENVFDETGMPKERFSAKCLPNSPCSLEIQATKLEDSAVYFCASTHTGRGGEKLFFGSGTQLSVL.